What follows is one TCR beta chain and its context. No antigen is known for it. Germline CDR1 MDHEN, CDR2 SYDVKM. The CDR3 totals 13 residues. V lost 6 bases to trimming and J lost 6 bases, with 14 bases between them. This sample stems from a study of T cell responses to AZD1222 COVID-19 vaccine. Only in-frame clones appear in the TCRdb table, and some are missing; sequencing was by immunoSEQ multiplex PCR. Among about 99,000 clones listed, roughly 91% were seen once. Whole-study results and caveats: Clonal diversity may have been underestimated in mostly white British donors.

The chain is built from TRBV28 and TRBJ1-1; D is possibly TRBD1 (6 bases). The sample here was peripheral blood, taken on day 0 of AZD1222 vaccination. This clonotype was sampled from an adult in good health. The chain's CDR3 is CASRPTGRAEAFF. DNA of the CDR3: TGTGCCAGCAGACCTACAGGGAGGGCTGAAGCTTTCTTT.